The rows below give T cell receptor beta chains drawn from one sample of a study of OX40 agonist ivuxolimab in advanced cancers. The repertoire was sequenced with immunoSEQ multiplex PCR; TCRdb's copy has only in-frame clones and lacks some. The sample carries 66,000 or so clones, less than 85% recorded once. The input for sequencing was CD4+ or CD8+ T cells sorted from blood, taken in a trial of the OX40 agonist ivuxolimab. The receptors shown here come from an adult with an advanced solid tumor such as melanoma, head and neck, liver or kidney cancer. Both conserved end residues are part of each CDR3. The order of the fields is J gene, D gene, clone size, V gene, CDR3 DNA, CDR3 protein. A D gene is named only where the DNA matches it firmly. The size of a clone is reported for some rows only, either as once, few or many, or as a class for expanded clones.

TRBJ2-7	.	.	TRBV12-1	TGTGCCAGCAGACGAACCGGGACAGGGGACCACGAGCAGTACTTC	CASRRTGTGDHEQYF
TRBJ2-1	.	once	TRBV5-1	TGCGCCAGCAGCTTGATCGTCAATGAGCAGTTCTTC	CASSLIVNEQFF
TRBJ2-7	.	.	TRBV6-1	TGTGCCAGCAGTGTACAGTACGGATCCTACGAGCAGTACTTC	CASSVQYGSYEQYF
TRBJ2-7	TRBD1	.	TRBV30	TGTGCCTGGGGACAGGCGGGTGAGCAGTACTTC	CAWGQAGEQYF
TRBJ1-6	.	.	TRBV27	TGTGCCAGCAGTCGCAGGACAGACTATAATTCACCCCTCCACTTT	CASSRRTDYNSPLHF
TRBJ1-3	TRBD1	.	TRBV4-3	TGCGCCAGCAGCCAAGATTACGGAACAGGGGTCGGCACTGGAAACACCATATATTTT	CASSQDYGTGVGTGNTIYF
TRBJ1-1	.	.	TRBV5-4	TGTGCCAGCAGCTCCAGGGGGAACACTGAAGCTTTCTTT	CASSSRGNTEAFF
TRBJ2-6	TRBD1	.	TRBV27	TGTGCCAGCAGTCCCAGGGGGCTGTCTGGGGCCAACGTCCTGACTTTC	CASSPRGLSGANVLTF
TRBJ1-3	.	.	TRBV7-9	TGTGCCAGCAGCTGGGCGGAGGGAATTAAAAACACCATATATTTT	CASSWAEGIKNTIYF
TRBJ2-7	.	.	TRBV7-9	TGTGCCAGCAGCCAAGCAGGGAACTACGAGCAGTACTTC	CASSQAGNYEQYF
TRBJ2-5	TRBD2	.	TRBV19	TGTGCCTCCGGAGGATGGCTAGCGGGAGTAGAGACCCAGTACTTC	CASGGWLAGVETQYF
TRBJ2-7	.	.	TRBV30	TGTGCCTGGACCCCCTCCCCCCGCTACGAGCAGTACTTC	CAWTPSPRYEQYF
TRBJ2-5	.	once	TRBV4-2	TGTGCCAGCAGCCAAGGGCCCGAGACCCAGTACTTC	CASSQGPETQYF
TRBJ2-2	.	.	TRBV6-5	TGTGCCAGCAGTAACCTGCGGGAGCTGTTTTTT	CASSNLRELFF
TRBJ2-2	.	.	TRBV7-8	TGTGCCAGCAGCTTAGCCTTAGGGAACTATGCCCTCCCCGGGGAGCTGTTTTTT	CASSLALGNYALPGELFF
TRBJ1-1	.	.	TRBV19	TGTGCCAGTAGTATCCCGGACGGGATGAACACTGAAGCTTTCTTT	CASSIPDGMNTEAFF